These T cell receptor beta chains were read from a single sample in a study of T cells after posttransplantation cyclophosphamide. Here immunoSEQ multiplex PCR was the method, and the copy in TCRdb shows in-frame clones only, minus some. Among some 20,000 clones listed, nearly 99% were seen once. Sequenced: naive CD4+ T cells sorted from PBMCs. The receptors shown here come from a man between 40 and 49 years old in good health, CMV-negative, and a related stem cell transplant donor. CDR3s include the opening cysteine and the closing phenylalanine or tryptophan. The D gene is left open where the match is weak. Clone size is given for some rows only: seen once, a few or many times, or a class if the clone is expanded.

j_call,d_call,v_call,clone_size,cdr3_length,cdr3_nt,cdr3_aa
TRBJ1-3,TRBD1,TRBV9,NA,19,TGTGCCAGCAGCGTAGTGGGACAGGGCGGGGATCAATATGGAAACACCATATATTTT,CASSVVGQGGDQYGNTIYF
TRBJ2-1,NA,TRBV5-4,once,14,TGTGCCAGCAGCTTGCAGTTTAGATCGGGGGAGCAGTTCTTC,CASSLQFRSGEQFF
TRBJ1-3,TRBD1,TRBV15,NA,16,TGTGCCACCAGCAGACCGGACAGGGGGCCGGGAAACACCATATATTTT,CATSRPDRGPGNTIYF
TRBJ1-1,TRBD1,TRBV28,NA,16,TGTGCCAGCAGTCGTGAGCCAGCAGGGGGGTACGCTGAAGCTTTCTTT,CASSREPAGGYAEAFF
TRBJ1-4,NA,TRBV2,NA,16,TGTGCCAGCAGTGAAGCGCTTACGGGAACTAATGAAAAACTGTTTTTT,CASSEALTGTNEKLFF
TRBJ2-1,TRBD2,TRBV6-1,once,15,TGTGCCAGCAGTGAAGGACTAGCGGGGCACAATGAGCAGTTCTTC,CASSEGLAGHNEQFF
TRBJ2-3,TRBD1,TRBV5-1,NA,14,TGCGCCAGCAGCTTTACAGGGGACACAGATACGCAGTATTTT,CASSFTGDTDTQYF
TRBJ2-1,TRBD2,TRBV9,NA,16,TGTGCCAGCAGCCTTAGCGGGAGGGTCTCCTACAATGAGCAGTTCTTC,CASSLSGRVSYNEQFF
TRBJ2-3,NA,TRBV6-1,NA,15,TGTGCCAGCAGTTCGCTAGCGACTAGCACAGATACGCAGTATTTT,CASSSLATSTDTQYF
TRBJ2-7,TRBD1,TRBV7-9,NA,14,TGTGCCAGCAGCCCGGACAGGGAAACCTACGAGCAGTACTTC,CASSPDRETYEQYF
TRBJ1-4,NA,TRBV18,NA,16,TGTGCCAGCTCACCATTTAGGGGAGGAACTAATGAAAAACTGTTTTTT,CASSPFRGGTNEKLFF
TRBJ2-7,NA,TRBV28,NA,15,TGTGCCAGCAGCCAAGCGGAGGGGATGGCCTACGAGCAGTACTTC,CASSQAEGMAYEQYF
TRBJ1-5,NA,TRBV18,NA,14,TGTGCCAGCTCACCGACACAGGAAAATCAGCCCCAGCATTTT,CASSPTQENQPQHF
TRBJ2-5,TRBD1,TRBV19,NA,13,TGTGCAAGTGGGCCGACAGGGGTAGAGACCCAGTACTTC,CASGPTGVETQYF
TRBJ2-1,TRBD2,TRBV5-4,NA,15,TGTGCCAGCAGCCGGACTAGCGGGGGGATGGGTGAGCAGTTCTTC,CASSRTSGGMGEQFF
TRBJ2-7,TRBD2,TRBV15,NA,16,TGTGCCACCAGCAGAGGCCGCAGTAGCGGGAGTATCGAGCAGTACTTC,CATSRGRSSGSIEQYF
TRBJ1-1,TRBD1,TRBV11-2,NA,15,TGTGCCAGCAGCTTAGGGGGACAGGGGTACGGTGAAGCTTTCTTT,CASSLGGQGYGEAFF
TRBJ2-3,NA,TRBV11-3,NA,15,TGTGCCAGCAGCTTCTCCGGGGGGCTCACAGATACGCAGTATTTT,CASSFSGGLTDTQYF
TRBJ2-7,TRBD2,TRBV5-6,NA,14,TGTGCCAGCAGCTCCCTAGCGGGGTCCTACGAGCAGTACTTC,CASSSLAGSYEQYF
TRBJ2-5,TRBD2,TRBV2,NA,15,TGTGCCAGCAGCGGAACTAGCGGGCCTCAAGAGACCCAGTACTTC,CASSGTSGPQETQYF
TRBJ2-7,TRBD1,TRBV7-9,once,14,TGTGCCAGCAGCTTCCGGGACAGAGAGTTTGAGCAGTACTTC,CASSFRDREFEQYF
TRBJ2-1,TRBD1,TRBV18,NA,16,TGTGCCAGCTCGTACACGGGACAGGGTTCCTACAATGAGCAGTTCTTC,CASSYTGQGSYNEQFF
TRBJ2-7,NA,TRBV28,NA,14,TGTGCCAGCAGTTTCGGAAACGGGGCCTACGAGCAGTACTTC,CASSFGNGAYEQYF
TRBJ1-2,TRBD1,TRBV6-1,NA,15,TGTGCCAGCAGTGACCCGGGACAGGGGGCGCTTGGCTACACCTTC,CASSDPGQGALGYTF
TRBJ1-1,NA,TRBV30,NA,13,TGTGCCTGGGGGGACATGGGCAACACTGAAGCTTTCTTT,CAWGDMGNTEAFF
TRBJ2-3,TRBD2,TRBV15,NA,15,TGTGCCACCAGCAGAATCCTAGCGGGGGGAGATACGCAGTATTTT,CATSRILAGGDTQYF
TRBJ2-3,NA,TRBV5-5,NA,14,TGTGCCAGCAGCGCCAGGGAAAGCACAGATACGCAGTATTTT,CASSARESTDTQYF
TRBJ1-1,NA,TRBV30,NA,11,TGTGCTTCCAGGGGCCCCACTGAAGCTTTCTTT,CASRGPTEAFF
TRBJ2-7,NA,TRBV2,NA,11,TGTGCCAGCAGTCCTTCCTACGAGCAGTACTTC,CASSPSYEQYF
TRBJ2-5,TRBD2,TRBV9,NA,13,TGTGCCAGCGCGCGGGGGGCAATAGAGACCCAGTACTTC,CASARGAIETQYF
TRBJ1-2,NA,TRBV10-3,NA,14,TGTGCCATCAGTACGGGGTCGGAGAGCTATGGCTACACCTTC,CAISTGSESYGYTF
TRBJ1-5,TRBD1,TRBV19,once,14,TGTGCCAGTAGTAAGGACAGGGGGTCTCAGCCCCAGCATTTT,CASSKDRGSQPQHF
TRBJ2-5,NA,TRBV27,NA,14,TGTGCCAGCAGTTTAGACAGCTTCCCCGAGACCCAGTACTTC,CASSLDSFPETQYF
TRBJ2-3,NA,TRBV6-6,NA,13,TGTGCCAGCAGGCCCCAGAGCACAGATACGCAGTATTTT,CASRPQSTDTQYF
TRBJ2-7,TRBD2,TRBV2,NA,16,TGTGCCAGCAGGAATCGGACTAGCGCTATCTCCTACGAGCAGTACTTC,CASRNRTSAISYEQYF
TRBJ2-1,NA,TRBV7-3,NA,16,TGTGCCAGCAGCCCCCAACCAGCGGGCCCCTACAATGAGCAGTTCTTC,CASSPQPAGPYNEQFF
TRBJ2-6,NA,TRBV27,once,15,TGTGCCAGCGGAGGACTCAGCTCTGGGGCCAACGTCCTGACTTTC,CASGGLSSGANVLTF
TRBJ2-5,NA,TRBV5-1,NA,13,TGCGCCAGCAGCTTGGCGAGCCAAGAGACCCAGTACTTC,CASSLASQETQYF
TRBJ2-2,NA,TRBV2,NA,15,TGTGCCAGCAGTGCCCGAGTGGGAGTGACCGGGGAGCTGTTTTTT,CASSARVGVTGELFF
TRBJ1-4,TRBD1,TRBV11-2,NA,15,TGTGCCAGCAGCTGGACCGGGACAGGGGGCGAAAAACTGTTTTTT,CASSWTGTGGEKLFF
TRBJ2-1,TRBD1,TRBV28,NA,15,TGTGCCAGCAGCCTACAGGGGGACACCTACAATGAGCAGTTCTTC,CASSLQGDTYNEQFF
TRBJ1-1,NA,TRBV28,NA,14,TGTGCCAGCAGTCCGACAGCTATGAACACTGAAGCTTTCTTT,CASSPTAMNTEAFF
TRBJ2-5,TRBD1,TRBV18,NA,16,TGTGCCAGCTCACCCAAACAGGGGGCGCGGTACGAGACCCAGTACTTC,CASSPKQGARYETQYF
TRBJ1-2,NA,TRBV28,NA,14,TGTGCCAGCAGTTTCAACAACCTTAACTATGGCTACACCTTC,CASSFNNLNYGYTF
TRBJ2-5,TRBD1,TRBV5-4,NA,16,TGTGCCAGCAGCCCCGGACTGCGAGGGGGCAGAGAGACCCAGTACTTC,CASSPGLRGGRETQYF
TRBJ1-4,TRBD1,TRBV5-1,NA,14,TGCGCCAGCAGCTGGGAACAGGGGCGTGAAAAACTGTTTTTT,CASSWEQGREKLFF
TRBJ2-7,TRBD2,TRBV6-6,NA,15,TGTGCCAGCAGTTACCAGAGCGGGAGGGGCTATGAGCAGTACTTC,CASSYQSGRGYEQYF
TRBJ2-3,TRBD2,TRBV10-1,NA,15,TGCGCCAGCAGTGTCGCGGGAGTATCAGGAGATACGCAGTATTTT,CASSVAGVSGDTQYF
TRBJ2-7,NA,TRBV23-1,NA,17,TGCGCCAGCAGTCATCAGCCGAACCGGACAGAATCTTACGAGCAGTACTTC,CASSHQPNRTESYEQYF
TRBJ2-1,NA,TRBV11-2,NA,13,TGTGCCAGCAGCTTAAGCGAGGGCAATGAGCAGTTCTTC,CASSLSEGNEQFF
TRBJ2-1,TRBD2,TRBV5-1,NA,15,TGCGCCAGCAGTCCGGGGACTACTCCCCAGGTTGAGCAGTTCTTC,CASSPGTTPQVEQFF
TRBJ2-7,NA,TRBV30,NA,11,TGTGCCTGGAGTGTACGAGGTAGGCAGTACTTC,CAWSVRGRQYF
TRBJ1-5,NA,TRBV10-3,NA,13,TGTGCCATCAAAGGGGGAGAGATTCAGCCCCAGCATTTT,CAIKGGEIQPQHF
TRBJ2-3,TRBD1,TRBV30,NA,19,TGTGCCTGGAGTGTAGGTTATTGGACGGGACAGGGTACAACAGATACGCAGTATTTT,CAWSVGYWTGQGTTDTQYF